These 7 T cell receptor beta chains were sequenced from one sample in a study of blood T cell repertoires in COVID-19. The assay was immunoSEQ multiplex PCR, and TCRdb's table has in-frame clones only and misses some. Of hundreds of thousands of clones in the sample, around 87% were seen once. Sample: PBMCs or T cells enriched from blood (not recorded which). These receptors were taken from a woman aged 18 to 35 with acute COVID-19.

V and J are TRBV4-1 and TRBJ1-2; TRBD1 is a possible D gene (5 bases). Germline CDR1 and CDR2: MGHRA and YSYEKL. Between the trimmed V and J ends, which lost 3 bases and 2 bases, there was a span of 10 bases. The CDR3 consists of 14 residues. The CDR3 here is CASSHRDLNYGYTF. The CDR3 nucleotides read TGCGCCAGCAGCCATAGGGACTTAAACTATGGCTACACCTTC.

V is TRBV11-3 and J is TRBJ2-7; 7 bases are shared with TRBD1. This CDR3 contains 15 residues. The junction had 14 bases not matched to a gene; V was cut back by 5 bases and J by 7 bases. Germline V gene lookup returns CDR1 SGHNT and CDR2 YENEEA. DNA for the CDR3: TGTGCCAGCAGCCCGCGAACAGGGGCCCTCAGGGAGCAGTACTTC. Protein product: CASSPRTGALREQYF.

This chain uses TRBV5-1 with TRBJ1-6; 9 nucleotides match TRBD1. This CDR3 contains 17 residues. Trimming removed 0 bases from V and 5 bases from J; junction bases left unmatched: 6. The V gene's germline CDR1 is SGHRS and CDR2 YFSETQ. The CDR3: CASSLATGGADNSPLHF. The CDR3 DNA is TGCGCCAGCAGCTTGGCTACAGGGGGCGCCGATAATTCACCCCTCCACTTT. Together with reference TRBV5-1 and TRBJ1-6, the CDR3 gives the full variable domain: KAGVTQTPRYLIKTRGQQVTLSCSPISGHRSVSWYQQTPGQGLQFLFEYFSETQRNKGNFPGRFSGRQFSNSRSEMNVSTLELGDSALYLCASSLATGGADNSPLHFGNGTRLTVT.

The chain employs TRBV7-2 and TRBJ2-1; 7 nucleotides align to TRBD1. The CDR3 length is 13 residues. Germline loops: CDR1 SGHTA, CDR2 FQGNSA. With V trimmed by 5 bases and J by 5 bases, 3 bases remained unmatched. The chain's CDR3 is CASSKTGDNEQFF. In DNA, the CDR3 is TGTGCCAGCAGCAAAACAGGGGACAATGAGCAGTTCTTC.

This CDR3 reads CASSLDTSGRSKTQYF. DNA of the CDR3: TGTGCCAGCAGCTTGGATACTAGCGGGAGGTCGAAGACCCAGTACTTC. The chain combines TRBV5-4 with TRBJ2-5, with 12 bases that match TRBD2. The V gene end was trimmed by 0 bases and the J gene end by 6 bases; junction bases not matched to a gene: 6. In germline, CDR1 is SGHNT, CDR2 YYREEE (reference sequence). This CDR3 has 16 amino acids.

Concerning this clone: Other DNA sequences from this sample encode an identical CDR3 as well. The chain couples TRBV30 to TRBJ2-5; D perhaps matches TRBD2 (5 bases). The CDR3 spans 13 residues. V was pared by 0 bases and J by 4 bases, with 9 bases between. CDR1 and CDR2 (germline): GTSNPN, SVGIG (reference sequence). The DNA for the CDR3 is TGTGCCTGGAGTGTACTTGCGGGAGAGACCCAGTACTTC. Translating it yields CAWSVLAGETQYF.

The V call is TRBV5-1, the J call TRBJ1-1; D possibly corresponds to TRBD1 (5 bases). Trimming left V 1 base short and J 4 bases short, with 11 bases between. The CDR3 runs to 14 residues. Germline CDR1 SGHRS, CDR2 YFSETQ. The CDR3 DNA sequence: TGCGCCAGCAGCTTGAACGGGGGGAGCACTGAAGCTTTCTTT. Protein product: CASSLNGGSTEAFF.